The T cell receptor (beta chain) under discussion was sequenced for a study of control samples from healthy donors and cancer patients. This clone was found once. CDR1 SGDLS and CDR2 YYNGEE come from the germline V gene. J lost 11 bases, V lost 0 bases, and 7 bases had no gene match. CDR3 length: 13 residues. Sequencing used immunoSEQ multiplex PCR; TCRdb keeps in-frame clones, though not all of them. The table records about 140,000 clones, approximately 91% of them present only once. The origin of this receptor is a man younger than 45 in good health. Material for sequencing was blood. The V and J genes are TRBV9 and TRBJ1-1; 7 bases agree with TRBD1. DNA of the CDR3: TGTGCCAGCAGCGTAGCAGGGGGGTGGGACGCTTTCTTT. Protein sequence: CASSVAGGWDAFF.